This paragraph covers one T cell receptor (beta chain) sequence. Germline values: CDR1 MDHEN, CDR2 SYDVKM. With V trimmed by 6 bases and J by 3 bases, 2 bases remained unmatched. This CDR3 spans 13 amino acids. The data derive from a study of identical twins. It was template switching that added a universal primer site, and there were unique molecular identifiers on the cDNA. TCRdb recomputed calls from the 5' RACE reads with MiXCR, one row per CDR3 protein. This sample yields 1.5 million to 2 million distinct CDR3 sequences, of which around 33% are seen a single time; about 0.25% belongs to the top ten.

This receptor was identified in a newborn girl in good health. This chain joins TRBV28 and TRBJ2-1; 7 bases agree with TRBD2. Sequenced material: cord blood. CDR3 sequence reads: CASRVAGYNEQFF. The CDR3 nucleotides read TGTGCCAGCAGGGTAGCGGGCTACAATGAGCAGTTCTTC.